Following are 12 T cell receptor beta chains from one sample sequenced in a study of OX40 agonist ivuxolimab in advanced cancers. Data came from immunoSEQ multiplex PCR; TCRdb stores just in-frame clones and leaves some out. The table has 70,000 to 95,000 clones, 80% to 95% seen once. Specimen: CD4+ or CD8+ T cells sorted from blood, collected in a trial of the OX40 agonist ivuxolimab. Receptors originate from an adult with an advanced solid tumor such as melanoma, head and neck, liver or kidney cancer.

This chain links TRBV18 with TRBJ2-5; D unclear. Germline V gives CDR1 KGHSH, CDR2 LQKENI. V was trimmed by 2 bases and J by 3 bases, leaving 4 bases between them. The CDR3 runs 12 residues. CDR3 sequence reads: CASSPNEETQYF. In DNA form, the CDR3 reads TGTGCCAGCTCACCAAACGAAGAGACCCAGTACTTC.

This clone was detected once. V and J are TRBV5-1 and TRBJ2-1; 8 positions match TRBD1. After removal of 1 base from V and 5 bases from J, the junction contained 8 bases not matched to a gene. CDR3 length: 16 residues. CDR1 is SGHRS and CDR2 is YFSETQ in the germline V gene. DNA of the CDR3: TGCGCCAGCAGCTTGCGCCCGGGACAGGCCGACAATGAGCAGTTCTTC. It codes for CASSLRPGQADNEQFF.

The chain links TRBV5-1 to TRBJ2-5; TRBD2 might be the D (6 bases). Germline CDR1 and CDR2: SGHRS and YFSETQ. The CDR3 spans 13 residues. The V and J ends lost 1 base and 5 bases respectively, with 9 bases between them. CDR3 sequence: CASSLRAGETQYF. The DNA of the CDR3 is TGCGCCAGCAGCTTGAGGGCGGGGGAGACCCAGTACTTC.

This chain uses TRBV28 with TRBJ1-5, with D unresolved. Trimming took off 7 bases at V and 11 bases at J, with 18 bases between the two ends. The CDR3 runs to 13 residues. Looked up from germline, CDR1 is MDHEN and CDR2 is SYDVKM. In DNA, the CDR3 is TGTGCCAGCACCTTGACTCCGAACTCGGCCCAGCATTTT. This gives the protein CASTLTPNSAQHF.

Note on this clone: Other DNA sequences in the same sample also yield this CDR3. The V and J genes are TRBV4-2 and TRBJ1-6; D gene uncertain. Germline V gene lookup returns CDR1 LGHNA and CDR2 YNFKEQ. The CDR3 has 12 amino acids. V lost 0 bases and J lost 9, with 3 bases in between. In DNA, the CDR3 is TGTGCCAGCAGCCAAGATAGTTCACCCCTCCACTTT. Its translation: CASSQDSSPLHF.

This chain uses TRBV6-5 with TRBJ2-7; 7 bases match TRBD1. The CDR3 has 15 residues. With 5 bases clipped from V and 0 bases from J, the junction kept 7 bases outside the gene matches. Germline V gene sequence: CDR1 MNHEY, CDR2 SVGAGI. The CDR3 here is CASSLRDRGSYEQYF. The CDR3, as DNA: TGTGCCAGCAGTCTCCGGGACAGAGGCTCCTACGAGCAGTACTTC.

The chain recombines TRBV6-1 with TRBJ1-5; D is uncertain. Germline loops: CDR1 MNHNS, CDR2 SASEGT. The CDR3 is 12 residues long. Trimming stripped 6 bases from V and 4 bases from J, with 7 bases between. DNA for the CDR3: TGTGCCAGCAGGGGTGGGAATCAGCCCCAGCATTTT. The encoded protein is CASRGGNQPQHF.

V and J are TRBV6-6 and TRBJ2-1, with 12 bases fitting TRBD1. The V segment lost 6 bases and the J segment 4 bases; nucleotides outside the gene matches: 4. CDR1 and CDR2 (germline): MNHNY, SVGAGI (reference sequence). The CDR3 is 15 residues long. CDR3 bases: TGTGCCAGCAGCCAGGGACAGGGGGCGTACAATGAGCAGTTCTTC. Its translation is CASSQGQGAYNEQFF.

The V gene is TRBV4-2, the J gene TRBJ2-3, with 9 positions matching TRBD1. The CDR3 has 16 amino acids. V shed 0 bases, J shed 1 base, and the junction held 2 bases outside the gene matches. The germline V gene encodes CDR1 LGHNA and CDR2 YNFKEQ. The CDR3 here is CASSQEGDRGTDTQYF. CDR3 coding DNA: TGTGCCAGCAGCCAAGAAGGGGACAGGGGCACAGATACGCAGTATTTT.

V usage is TRBV11-2 and J usage is TRBJ1-5; D is uncertain. Trimming stripped 2 bases from V and 14 bases from J, with 16 bases between. Looked up from germline, CDR1 is SGHAT and CDR2 is FQNNGV. The CDR3 loop spans 13 amino acids. CDR3 sequence (DNA): TGTGCCAGCAGCTTAAGCGCGCTCGACCTTAAGCATTTT. Translating it yields CASSLSALDLKHF.

This clone came up a few times. The rearrangement uses TRBV10-1 and TRBJ1-1; D remains unclear. CDR1 is WNHNN, CDR2 SYGVQD, per germline (reference sequence). V lost 0 bases, J lost 3 bases, and 5 bases lay in between. This CDR3 is 13 amino acids long. In DNA form, the CDR3 reads TGCGCCAGCAGTGAGTCCCGGGACACTGAAGCTTTCTTT. Protein: CASSESRDTEAFF.

The chain employs TRBV23-1 and TRBJ2-7; 7 nucleotides match TRBD2. TRBV23-1 is assigned to the ORF class and has an uncertain function. The CDR3 is 16 amino acids. Trimming removed 0 bases from V and 5 bases from J; junction bases left unmatched: 10. CDR3 residues: CASSQSPPSREDEQYF. DNA for the CDR3: TGCGCCAGCAGTCAATCGCCCCCCTCACGGGAGGACGAGCAGTACTTC.